The T cell receptor (beta chain) under discussion was sequenced for a study of healthy donors' naive CD4 and CD8 T cells. Whole-study context: Donors came from three age groups: 20-25, 40-50 and 60-70 years. General observations from the study: Naive CD4+ and CD8+ cells reportedly differed in usage of most V and J genes. Roughly an eighth of CD4/CD8 propensity variance appeared explained by V, J and CDR3 charge.

Note on this clonotype: Antigen unknown.

TCR libraries were built from 500 to 550 ng of total RNA by linear amplification. TCRdb analysed the reads with MiXCR anew, one entry per CDR3 protein. The sample lists roughly 200,000 distinct CDR3 sequences; about 76% were seen once. Naive T cells were sorted: CD4+CD8-CD45RO-CD45RA+ for CD4+, CD8+CD4-CD45RA+CD27bright for CD8+. The CDR3 loop spans 16 amino acids. Trimming cost V 5 bases and J 4 bases, with 19 bases left between them. The sample comprised naive CD4+ and CD8+ T cells sorted from blood, pooled from several donors. The chain joins TRBV12-3 or TRBV12-4 to TRBJ2-3; tentative D call: TRBD2 (5 bases). This TCR derives from a pool of human donors in good health; the sample pools cells from several healthy donors. In DNA, the CDR3 is TGTGCCAGCAGTCAAAGGACTGGTGCAAAAGCAGATACGCAGTATTTT. This codes for CASSQRTGAKADTQYF.